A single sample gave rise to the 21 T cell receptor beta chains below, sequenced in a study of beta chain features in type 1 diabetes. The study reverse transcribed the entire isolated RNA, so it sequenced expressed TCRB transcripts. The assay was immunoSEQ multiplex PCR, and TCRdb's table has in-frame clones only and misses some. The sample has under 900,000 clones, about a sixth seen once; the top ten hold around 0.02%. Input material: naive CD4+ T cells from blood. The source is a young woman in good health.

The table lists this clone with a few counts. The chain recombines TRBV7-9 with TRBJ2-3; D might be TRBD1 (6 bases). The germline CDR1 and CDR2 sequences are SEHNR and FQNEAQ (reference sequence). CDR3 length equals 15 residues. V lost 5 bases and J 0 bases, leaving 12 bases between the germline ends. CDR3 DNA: TGTGCCAGCAGCCCCGGGACACGAAGCACAGATACGCAGTATTTT. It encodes CASSPGTRSTDTQYF.

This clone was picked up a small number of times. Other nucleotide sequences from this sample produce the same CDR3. CDR3 amino acids: CASSIQGNTGELFF. CDR3 DNA sequence: TGTGCCAGTAGTATCCAGGGTAACACCGGGGAGCTGTTTTTT. This chain joins TRBV19 and TRBJ2-2; weak D call: TRBD1 (5 bases). The CDR3 is made up of 14 amino acids. The germline V and J ends were trimmed by 3 bases and 2 bases, with 7 bases remaining between them. Germline V gene sequence: CDR1 LNHDA, CDR2 SQIVND (reference sequence).

The CDR3 DNA is TGTGCCAGCAGCTTGATCGGGACAGGGCTCTACGAGCAGTACTTC. It encodes CASSLIGTGLYEQYF. The chain recombines TRBV5-6 with TRBJ2-7, with TRBD1 identical over 9 bases. This CDR3 contains 15 residues. Germline CDR1 SGHDT, CDR2 YYEEEE. Trimming removed 1 base from V and 3 bases from J; junction bases left unmatched: 5.

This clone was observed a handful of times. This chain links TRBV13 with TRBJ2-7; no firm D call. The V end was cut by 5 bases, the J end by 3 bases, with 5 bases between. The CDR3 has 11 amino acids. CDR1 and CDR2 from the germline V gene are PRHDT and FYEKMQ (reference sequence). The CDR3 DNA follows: TGTGCCAGCAGCCAAAACTACGAGCAGTACTTC. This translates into CASSQNYEQYF.

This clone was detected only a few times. CDR3 residues: CASSQDSGTGKRGYTF. The CDR3 nucleotides read TGCGCCAGCAGCCAGGACTCCGGGACAGGGAAGCGTGGCTACACCTTC. V gene TRBV4-3 combines with J gene TRBJ1-2, with 9 bases identical to TRBD1. The CDR3 length is 16 residues. Trimming took 3 bases from V and 7 from J; bases not matched to a gene: 12. Germline lookup yields CDR1 LGHNA and CDR2 YSLEER.

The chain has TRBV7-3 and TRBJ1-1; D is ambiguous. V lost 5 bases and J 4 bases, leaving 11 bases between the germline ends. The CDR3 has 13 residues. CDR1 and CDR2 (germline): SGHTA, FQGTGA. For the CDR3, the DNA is TGTGCCAGCAGCAAACAGCGGACCACTGAAGCTTTCTTT. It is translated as CASSKQRTTEAFF.

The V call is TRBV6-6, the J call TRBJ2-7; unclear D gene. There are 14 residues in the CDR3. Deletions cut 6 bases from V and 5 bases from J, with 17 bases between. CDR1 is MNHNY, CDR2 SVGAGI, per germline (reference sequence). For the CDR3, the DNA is TGTGCCAGCAGGGTCGCGAGGCCGGTCCACGAGCAGTACTTC. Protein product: CASRVARPVHEQYF.

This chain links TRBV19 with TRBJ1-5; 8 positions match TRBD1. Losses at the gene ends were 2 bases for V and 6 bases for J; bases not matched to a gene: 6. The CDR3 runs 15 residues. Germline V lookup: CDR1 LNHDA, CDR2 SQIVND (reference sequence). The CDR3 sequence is CASSIMTGVRQPQHF. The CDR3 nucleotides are TGTGCCAGTAGTATAATGACAGGGGTTCGTCAGCCCCAGCATTTT.

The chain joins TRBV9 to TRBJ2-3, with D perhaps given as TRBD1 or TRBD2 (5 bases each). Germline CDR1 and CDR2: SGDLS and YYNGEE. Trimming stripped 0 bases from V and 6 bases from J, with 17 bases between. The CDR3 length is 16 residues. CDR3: CASSVGHRGPGDTQYF. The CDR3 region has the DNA TGTGCCAGCAGCGTAGGTCATCGGGGCCCCGGGGATACGCAGTATTTT.

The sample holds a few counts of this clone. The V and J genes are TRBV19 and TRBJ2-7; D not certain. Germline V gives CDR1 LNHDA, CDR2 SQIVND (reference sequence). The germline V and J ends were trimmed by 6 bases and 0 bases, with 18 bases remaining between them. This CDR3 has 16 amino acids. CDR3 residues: CASSPSRIVSSYEQYF. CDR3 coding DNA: TGTGCCAGTAGCCCCTCGAGAATCGTGAGCTCCTACGAGCAGTACTTC.

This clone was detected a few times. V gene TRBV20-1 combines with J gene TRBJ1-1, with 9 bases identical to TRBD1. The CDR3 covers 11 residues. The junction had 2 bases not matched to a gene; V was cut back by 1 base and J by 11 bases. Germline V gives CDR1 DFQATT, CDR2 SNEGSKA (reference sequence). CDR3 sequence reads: CSARGQGDAFF. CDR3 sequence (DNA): TGCAGTGCTAGAGGACAGGGGGACGCTTTCTTT.

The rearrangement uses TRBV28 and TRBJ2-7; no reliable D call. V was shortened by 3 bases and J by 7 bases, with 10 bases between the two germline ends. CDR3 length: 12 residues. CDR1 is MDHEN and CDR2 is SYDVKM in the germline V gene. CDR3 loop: CASSLAPREQYF. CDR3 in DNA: TGTGCCAGCAGTTTGGCGCCACGGGAGCAGTACTTC.

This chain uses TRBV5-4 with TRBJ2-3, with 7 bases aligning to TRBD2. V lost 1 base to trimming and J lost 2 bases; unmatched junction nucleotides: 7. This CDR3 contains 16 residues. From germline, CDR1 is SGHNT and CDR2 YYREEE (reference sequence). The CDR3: CASSLRLAAYTDTQYF. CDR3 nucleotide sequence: TGTGCCAGCAGCTTGCGTCTAGCGGCTTACACAGATACGCAGTATTTT.

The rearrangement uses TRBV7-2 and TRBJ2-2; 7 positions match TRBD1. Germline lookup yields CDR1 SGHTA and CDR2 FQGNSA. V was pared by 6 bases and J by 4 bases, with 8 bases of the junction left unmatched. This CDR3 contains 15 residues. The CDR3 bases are TGTGCCAGCAGTATTTACGGGACAGCCACCGGGGAGCTGTTTTTT. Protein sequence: CASSIYGTATGELFF.

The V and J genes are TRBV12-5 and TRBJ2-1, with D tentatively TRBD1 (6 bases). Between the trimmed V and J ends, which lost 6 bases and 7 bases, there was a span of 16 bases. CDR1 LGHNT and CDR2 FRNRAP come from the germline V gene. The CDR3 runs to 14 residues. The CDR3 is CASGTGHRLNEQFF. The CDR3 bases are TGTGCTAGTGGCACGGGACACCGTCTTAATGAGCAGTTCTTC.

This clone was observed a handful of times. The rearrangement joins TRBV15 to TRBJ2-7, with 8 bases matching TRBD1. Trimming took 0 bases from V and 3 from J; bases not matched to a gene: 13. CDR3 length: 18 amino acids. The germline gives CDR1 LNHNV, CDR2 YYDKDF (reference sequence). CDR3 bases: TGTGCCACCAGCAGAGATAAATCGGGCAGGACAGGGATCTACGAGCAGTACTTC. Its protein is CATSRDKSGRTGIYEQYF.

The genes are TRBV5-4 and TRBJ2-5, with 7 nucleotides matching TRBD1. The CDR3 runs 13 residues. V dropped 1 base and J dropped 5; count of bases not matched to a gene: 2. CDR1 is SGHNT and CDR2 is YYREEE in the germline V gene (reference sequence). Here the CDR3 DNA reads TGTGCCAGCAGCTTGACAGGGGACGAGACCCAGTACTTC. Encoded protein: CASSLTGDETQYF.

The CDR3 coding sequence is TGCAGTGTCAACAGGAACAATGAGCAGTTCTTC. This sequence encodes CSVNRNNEQFF. The gene calls are TRBV20-1 and TRBJ2-1; D is possibly TRBD1 (5 bases). Germline lookup yields CDR1 DFQATT and CDR2 SNEGSKA (reference sequence). Trimming left V 7 bases short and J 5 bases short, with 9 bases between. There are 11 residues in the CDR3.

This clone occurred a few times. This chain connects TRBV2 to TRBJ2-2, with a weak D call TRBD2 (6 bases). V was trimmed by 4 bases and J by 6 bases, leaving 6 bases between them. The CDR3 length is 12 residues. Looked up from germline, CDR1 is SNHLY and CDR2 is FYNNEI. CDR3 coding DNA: TGTGCCAGCAGTGGGGAGGCCGGGGAGCTGTTTTTT. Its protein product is CASSGEAGELFF.

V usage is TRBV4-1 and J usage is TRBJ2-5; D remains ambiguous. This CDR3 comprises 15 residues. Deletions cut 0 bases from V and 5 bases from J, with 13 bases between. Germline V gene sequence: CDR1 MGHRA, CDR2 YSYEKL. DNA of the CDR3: TGCGCCAGCAGCCAAGATCCCCTTCTCGTGGAGACCCAGTACTTC. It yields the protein CASSQDPLLVETQYF.

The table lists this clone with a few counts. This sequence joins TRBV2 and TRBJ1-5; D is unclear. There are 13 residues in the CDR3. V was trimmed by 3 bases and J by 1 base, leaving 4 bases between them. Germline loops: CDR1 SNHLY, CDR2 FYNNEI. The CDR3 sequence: CASSDISNQPQHF. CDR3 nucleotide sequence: TGTGCCAGCAGTGACATCAGCAATCAGCCCCAGCATTTT.